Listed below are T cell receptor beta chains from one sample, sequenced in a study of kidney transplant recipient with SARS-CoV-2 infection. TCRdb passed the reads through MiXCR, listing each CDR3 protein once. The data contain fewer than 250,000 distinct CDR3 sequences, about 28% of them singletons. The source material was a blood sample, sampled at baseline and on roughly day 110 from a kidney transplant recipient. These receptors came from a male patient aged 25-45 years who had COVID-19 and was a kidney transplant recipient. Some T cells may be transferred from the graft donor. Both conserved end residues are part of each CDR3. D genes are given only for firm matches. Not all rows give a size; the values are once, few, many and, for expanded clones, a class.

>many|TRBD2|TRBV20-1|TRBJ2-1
TGCAGTGCTAGGGGGCCGGGAGGGCTCGAGAATGAGCAGTTCTTC
CSARGPGGLENEQFF
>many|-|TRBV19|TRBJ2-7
TGTGCCAGTAGTGCCGGACATAGCTACGAGCAGTACTTC
CASSAGHSYEQYF
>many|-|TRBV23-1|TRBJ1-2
TGCGCCAGCAGTGCACGAACGCTACGCAGAAAGACCTATGGCTACACCTTC
CASSARTLRRKTYGYTF
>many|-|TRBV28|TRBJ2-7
TGTGCCAGCAGTTTAAACGGAGACCCGTCGGAGCAGTACTTC
CASSLNGDPSEQYF
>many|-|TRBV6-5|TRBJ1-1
TGTGCCAGCAGGGAATGGGGCGAGACTGAAGCTTTCTTT
CASREWGETEAFF
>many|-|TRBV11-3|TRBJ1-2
TGTGCCAGCAGCTTTAACTTCGATCTCGGAAAGACCTATGGCTACACCTTC
CASSFNFDLGKTYGYTF
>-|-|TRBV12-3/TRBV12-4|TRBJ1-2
TGTGCCAGTTTTGCCAGCCTAAGAGGCTACACCTTC
CASFASLRGYTF
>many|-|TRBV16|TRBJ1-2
TGTGCCAGCAGCCCTAGCTGGGTCGTTAGAAAGACCTATGGCTACACCTTC
CASSPSWVVRKTYGYTF
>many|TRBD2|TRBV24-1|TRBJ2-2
TGTGCCACCAGTGTCCAGGGACTAGCGGAGAACACCGGGGAGCTGTTTTTT
CATSVQGLAENTGELFF
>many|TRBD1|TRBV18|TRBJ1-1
TGTGCCAGCTCGAACCGGGACAGGGGGCTCATCGGGACTGAAGCTTTCTTT
CASSNRDRGLIGTEAFF
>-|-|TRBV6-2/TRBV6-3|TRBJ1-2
TGTGCCAGCAGTTGGGGGATCTGCATCGGAAAGACCTATGGCTACACCTTC
CASSWGICIGKTYGYTF
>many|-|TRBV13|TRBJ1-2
TGTGCCAGCAGGTACCACCGTGGCGTCGACTATGGCTACACCTTC
CASRYHRGVDYGYTF
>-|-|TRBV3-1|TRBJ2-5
TGTGCCGGCAGCTCCCTGCGTCCCATTTCTTTCTCTGAGACCCAGTACTTC
CAGSSLRPISFSETQYF
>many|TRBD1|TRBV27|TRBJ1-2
TGTGCCAGCAGCCTCACCCCTTGGACAGGGAATGGCTACACCTTC
CASSLTPWTGNGYTF
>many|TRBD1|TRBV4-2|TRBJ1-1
TGTGCCAGCAGCCAAGATCCGGTGATCAGGGGGGAAGCTTTCTTT
CASSQDPVIRGEAFF
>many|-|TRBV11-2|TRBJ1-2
TGTGCCAGCAGCGCGCGCTTAACAAGCAGAAAGACCTATGGCTACACCTTC
CASSARLTSRKTYGYTF
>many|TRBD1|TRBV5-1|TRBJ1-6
TGCGCCAGCAGCTTGGGAACAGGGGCAGATAATTCACCCCTCCACTTT
CASSLGTGADNSPLHF
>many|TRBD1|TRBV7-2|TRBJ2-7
TGTGCCAGCGGGTTTCAGGGGGCCAACGAGCAGTACTTC
CASGFQGANEQYF
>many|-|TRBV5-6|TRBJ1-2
TGTGCCAGCTTGTCTCCCAATAGTCGAAAGACCTATGGCTACACCTTC
CASLSPNSRKTYGYTF
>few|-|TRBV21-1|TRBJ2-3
TGTGCCAGCAGACCAGCTTTAGCTACAGTCATGCAAGATACGCAGTATTTT
CASRPALATVMQDTQYF
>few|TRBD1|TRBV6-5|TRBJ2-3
TGTGCCAGCAGTAATGACAGGGGGCGCGGCACAGATACGCAGTATTTT
CASSNDRGRGTDTQYF
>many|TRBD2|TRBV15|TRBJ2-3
TGTGCCACCAGCAAAACTAGCGGGAGCACAGATACGCAGTATTTT
CATSKTSGSTDTQYF
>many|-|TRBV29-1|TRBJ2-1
TGCAGCGTTGGCAGCGCTGACAATGAGCAGTTCTTC
CSVGSADNEQFF
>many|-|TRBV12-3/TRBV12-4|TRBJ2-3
TGTGCCAGCAGCCCAAGCCACGGACAGTACACAGATACGCAGTATTTT
CASSPSHGQYTDTQYF
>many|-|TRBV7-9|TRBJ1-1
TGTGCCAGCAGCTTATACGCCGGCATCATGAACACTGAAGCTTTCTTT
CASSLYAGIMNTEAFF
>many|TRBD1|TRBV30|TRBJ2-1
TGTGCCTGGAGTGTACTTGGTGTGTGGGGACAGACCTACAATGAGCAGTTCTTC
CAWSVLGVWGQTYNEQFF
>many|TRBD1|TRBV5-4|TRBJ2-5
TGTGCCAGCAACCACCGGACAGGGCAAGAGACCCAGTACTTC
CASNHRTGQETQYF
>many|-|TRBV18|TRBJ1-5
TGTGCCAGCTCACGGGAGGGTTATAGCAATCAGCCCCAGCATTTT
CASSREGYSNQPQHF
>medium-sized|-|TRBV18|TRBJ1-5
TGTGCCAGCTCGTCGGGACAACAATACAATCAGCCCCAGCATTTT
CASSSGQQYNQPQHF
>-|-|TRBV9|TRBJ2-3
TGTGCCAGCAGCGTTGGGGCAGGGACTAGCACAGATACGCAGTATTTT
CASSVGAGTSTDTQYF
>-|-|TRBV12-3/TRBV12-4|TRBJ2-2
TGTACCAGCAGTCGTAACACGAACACCGGGGAGCTGTTTTTT
CTSSRNTNTGELFF
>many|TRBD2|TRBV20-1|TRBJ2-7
TGCAGTGCTCCCGGGACTAGCGGGACCCTCAGCTCCTACGAGCAGTACTTC
CSAPGTSGTLSSYEQYF
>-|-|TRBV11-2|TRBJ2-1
TGTGCCAGCAACTTTAGGGCTGGGGGGAGGCCCTACAATGAGCAGTTCTTC
CASNFRAGGRPYNEQFF
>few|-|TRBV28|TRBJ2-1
TGTGCCAGCAGTTTGGGGGAATCCTACAATGAGCAGTTCTTC
CASSLGESYNEQFF
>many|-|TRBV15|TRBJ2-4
TGTGCCACCAGCAGAGAAGGGCAGAAAAACATTCAGTACTTC
CATSREGQKNIQYF
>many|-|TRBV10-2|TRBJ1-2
TGCGCCAGCAGTATGGCCGACACTTCTAGAAAGACCTATGGCTACACCTTC
CASSMADTSRKTYGYTF
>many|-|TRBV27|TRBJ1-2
TGTGCCAGCGGTAGTCTTTATGGGGTTCCTGGCTACACCTTC
CASGSLYGVPGYTF
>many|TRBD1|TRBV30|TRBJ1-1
TGTGCCTGGACCCTCTGGACAGGGGGGGGGACTGAAGCTTTCTTT
CAWTLWTGGGTEAFF
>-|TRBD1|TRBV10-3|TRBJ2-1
TGTGCCATCAGTGAGAGAGGGACAGGGCACTACAATGAGCAGTTCTTC
CAISERGTGHYNEQFF
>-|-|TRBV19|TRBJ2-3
TGTGCCAGTAGTATAGCACAGAGCACAGATACGCAGTATTTT
CASSIAQSTDTQYF
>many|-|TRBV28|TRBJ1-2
TGTGCCAGCAACCTCAACAGGGAATTAGACTATGGCTACACCTTC
CASNLNRELDYGYTF
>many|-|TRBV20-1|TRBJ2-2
TGCAGTGCTAATCGCCAGGGACACCGCACCGGGGAGCTGTTTTTT
CSANRQGHRTGELFF